This TCR beta chain was sequenced during a study of blood T cell repertoires in COVID-19. Study overall: Sources were T cells, B-cell-depleted T cells, or PBMCs; the material itself was cDNA or gDNA.

CDR1 LGHNT and CDR2 FRNRAP come from the germline V gene. The CDR3 length is 17 residues. V was clipped by 0 bases and J by 0 bases, with 12 bases between them. Some clones are missing from TCRdb's copy, which holds only in-frame ones; the method was immunoSEQ multiplex PCR. The table includes roughly 200,000 clones, approximately 85% detected once. This clonotype was obtained from a middle-aged man who had recovered from COVID-19. Specimen: PBMCs or T cells enriched from blood (not recorded which). J is TRBJ1-3 and V is TRBV12-5; perhaps TRBD1 as D (6 bases). The CDR3 DNA sequence: TGTGCTAGTGGTTTGGTACGGGACACTCACTCTGGAAACACCATATATTTT. This sequence encodes CASGLVRDTHSGNTIYF. Full variable domain (rest looked up from reference TRBV12-5 and TRBJ1-3): DARVTQTPRHKVTEMGQEVTMRCQPILGHNTVFWYRQTMMQGLELLAYFRNRAPLDDSGMPKDRFSAEMPDATLATLKIQPSEPRDSAVYFCASGLVRDTHSGNTIYFGEGSWLTVV.